This T cell receptor (beta chain) comes out of a study of low-dose radiotherapy and immunotherapy resistance in tumors. The overall study: Administration of intravenous cyclophosphamide at 200 mg/m2 took place every two weeks, one day before radiation and immunotherapy.

V lost 4 bases, J lost 3 bases, and 8 bases lay in between. Germline CDR1 and CDR2: SGHNT and YENEEA. The CDR3 consists of 13 residues. Primers targeting TRAV and TRBV primed first-strand cDNA, covering alpha and beta chains. For amplifying TCRs, the PCR ran for 15 to 20 cycles with Phusion, which was used together with a constant-region primer and the adapter on the V primers. Using its own MiXCR run on the reads, TCRdb lists one record per CDR3 protein. The data show about 14,000 distinct CDR3 sequences, about half seen once. This sequence joins TRBV11-3 and TRBJ2-3; possibly TRBD1 for D (6 bases). The clonotype was recovered from a human donor with advanced metastatic prostate, ovarian, gallbladder or colorectal cancer (not recorded which). This table probably holds off-target reads from a library built for another chain. The chain's CDR3 is CASSSGQTDTQYF. The CDR3, as DNA: TGTGCCAGCAGCTCCGGACAGACAGATACGCAGTATTTT.